The entry that follows covers one T cell receptor beta chain sequence. This entry comes from a study of blood T cell repertoires in COVID-19. Repertoires were generated with immunoSEQ multiplex PCR, while TCRdb's copy carries only in-frame clones and drops some. The table shows 250,000 to 400,000 clones, with more than 75% occurring only once. Trimming removed 1 base from V and 9 bases from J, with 12 bases in between. The CDR3 has 13 amino acids. Germline V CDR1 and CDR2: SGHTA, FQGNSA. The age range of participants was about 18 to 90 years, with residence in 20 to 25 US areas. Material for sequencing was PBMCs or T cells enriched from blood (not recorded which). The chain couples TRBV7-2 to TRBJ1-1; D not certain. The sequence came from a man aged 55-75 years who had recovered from COVID-19. The CDR3 reads CASSLEPTFKAFF. CDR3 DNA: TGTGCCAGCAGCTTAGAGCCCACGTTCAAAGCTTTCTTT.